These 26 T cell receptor beta chains were all obtained from the same sample, sequenced in a study of T cell changes during pregnancy in multiple sclerosis. Sequencing used immunoSEQ multiplex PCR; TCRdb keeps in-frame clones, though not all of them. The sample holds roughly 54,000 clones, approximately 92% seen once. Sequencing used CD4+ T cells from peripheral blood mononuclear cells, obtained after pregnancy. All receptors derive from a female donor with multiple sclerosis, enrolled in a pregnancy study.

V gene TRBV10-3 combines with J gene TRBJ1-2; TRBD1 matches 7 bases. The V gene's germline CDR1 is ENHRY and CDR2 SYGVKD. The CDR3 has 13 residues. Trimming removed 7 bases from V and 6 bases from J; junction bases left unmatched: 8. The CDR3 is CAITHRQGDGYTF. The CDR3 region has the DNA TGTGCCATCACCCATAGACAGGGCGATGGCTACACCTTC.

The rearrangement uses TRBV7-2 and TRBJ1-2; no clear D. CDR3 length equals 12 residues. Trimming took 5 bases from V and 5 from J, leaving 9 bases between them. Germline CDR1 reads SGHTA; CDR2 reads FQGNSA. The CDR3 DNA sequence: TGTGCCAGCAGCCCCTCGGTTTATGGCTACACCTTC. This translates into CASSPSVYGYTF.

V and J are TRBV7-2 and TRBJ2-2; no reliable D call. Trimming took off 2 bases at V and 1 base at J, with 5 bases between the two ends. Germline CDR1 is SGHTA and CDR2 is FQGNSA. This CDR3 is 14 amino acids long. The CDR3 protein is CASSLRQNTGELFF. The DNA for the CDR3 is TGTGCCAGCAGCTTAAGACAGAACACCGGGGAGCTGTTTTTT. Drawing the rest from reference TRBV7-2 and TRBJ2-2, the complete variable domain is GAGVSQSPSNKVTEKGKDVELRCDPISGHTALYWYRQSLGQGLEFLIYFQGNSAPDKSGLPSDRFSAERTGGSVSTLTIQRTQQEDSAVYLCASSLRQNTGELFFGEGSRLTVL.

CDR3 residues: CASSEQGYGQYF. The CDR3 coding sequence is TGTGCCAGCAGTGAACAGGGGTATGGTCAGTATTTT. The chain links TRBV25-1 to TRBJ2-3, with D possibly being TRBD1 (6 bases). The CDR3 covers 12 residues. The ends were cut back, 2 bases at V and 12 bases at J, with 12 bases in the middle. The germline gives CDR1 MGHDK, CDR2 SYGVNS.

This chain joins TRBV5-5 and TRBJ1-1; D is undetermined. V was shortened by 4 bases and J by 4 bases, with 8 bases between the two germline ends. Germline values: CDR1 SGHKS, CDR2 YYEKEE (reference sequence). The CDR3 loop spans 12 amino acids. The CDR3 reads CASSPEGTEAFF. The CDR3, as DNA: TGTGCCAGCAGCCCCGAGGGCACTGAAGCTTTCTTT.

V gene TRBV18 combines with J gene TRBJ1-1, with a tentative D call TRBD1 (5 bases). Germline loops: CDR1 KGHSH, CDR2 LQKENI. This CDR3 spans 16 amino acids. V was pared by 5 bases and J by 5 bases, with 21 bases between. DNA of the CDR3: TGTGCCAGCTCAACTACAGGATTATCGATGGGGACTGAAGCTTTCTTT. The encoded protein is CASSTTGLSMGTEAFF.

This clone was observed once. CDR3 in DNA: TGTGCCTGGAGTGCGAGAGCCAGGGATCAGCCCCAGCATTTT. Translating it yields CAWSARARDQPQHF. The rearrangement links TRBV30 to TRBJ1-5; D may be TRBD1 (5 bases). Deletions cut 1 base from V and 5 bases from J, with 12 bases between. The germline V gene encodes CDR1 GTSNPN and CDR2 SVGIG (reference sequence). The CDR3 is made up of 14 amino acids. Variable domain in full (rest from reference TRBV30 and TRBJ1-5): SQTIHQWPATLVQPVGSPLSLECTVEGTSNPNLYWYRQAAGRGLQLLFYSVGIGQISSEVPQNLSASRPQDRQFILSSKKLLLSDSGFYLCAWSARARDQPQHFGDGTRLSIL.

The genes are TRBV29-1 and TRBJ2-2; 8 bases fit TRBD1. Per the germline V gene, CDR1 is SQVTM and CDR2 is ANQGSEA. This CDR3 is built from 14 residues. Trimming at V came to 7 bases and at J to 4 bases, leaving 8 bases not matched to a gene. This CDR3 reads CSAQRTGSTGELFF. In nucleotides, the CDR3 is TGCAGCGCGCAACGGACAGGGTCCACCGGGGAGCTGTTTTTT.

This clone was observed once. The rearrangement links TRBV7-2 to TRBJ1-2; TRBD1 might be the D (5 bases). The CDR3 covers 14 residues. Trimming pared 1 base from V and 8 bases from J, leaving 14 bases between. The germline V gene encodes CDR1 SGHTA and CDR2 FQGNSA. The CDR3 DNA sequence: TGTGCCAGCAGCTTAGGGTCAGCAGGGCGCGGCTACACCTTC. It encodes CASSLGSAGRGYTF.

V gene TRBV4-1 combines with J gene TRBJ1-1; TRBD1 might be the D (6 bases). V was cut by 7 bases and J by 1 base, with 10 bases left in between. The CDR3 extends over 13 amino acids. Germline values: CDR1 MGHRA, CDR2 YSYEKL. Here the CDR3 reads CASTSTGNTEAFF. The CDR3 DNA follows: TGCGCCAGCACCTCGACAGGGAACACTGAAGCTTTCTTT.

The chain joins TRBV5-1 to TRBJ1-2; no reliable D call. In germline, CDR1 is SGHRS, CDR2 YFSETQ. Trimming took off 0 bases at V and 6 bases at J, with 9 bases between the two ends. The CDR3 is made up of 13 amino acids. This CDR3 reads CASSLGERNGYTF. In DNA form, the CDR3 reads TGCGCCAGCAGCTTGGGGGAGAGAAATGGCTACACCTTC.

The chain carries TRBV7-9 and TRBJ1-1; weak D call: TRBD1 (6 bases). V was trimmed by 4 bases and J by 1 base, leaving 13 bases between them. The CDR3 runs 15 residues. Germline lookup yields CDR1 SEHNR and CDR2 FQNEAQ (reference sequence). Here the CDR3 reads CASSSYRARNTEAFF. The DNA of the CDR3 is TGTGCCAGCAGCTCCTACAGGGCCCGGAACACTGAAGCTTTCTTT.

The J gene is TRBJ2-7, the V gene TRBV2; TRBD1 agrees at 9 bases. CDR1 SNHLY and CDR2 FYNNEI come from the germline V gene. This CDR3 spans 14 amino acids. Trimming took 7 bases from V and 5 from J; bases not matched to a gene: 9. The CDR3 bases are TGTGCCAGCACAATATGGGACAGGGCTCACGAGCAGTACTTC. Translated: CASTIWDRAHEQYF.

The chain joins TRBV27 to TRBJ2-4; 14 bases match TRBD2. Germline V gene sequence: CDR1 MNHEY, CDR2 SMNVEV (reference sequence). Trimming removed 4 bases from V and 10 bases from J; junction bases left unmatched: 12. The CDR3 runs to 17 residues. CDR3 DNA sequence: TGTGCCAGCAGTTCCCCAACGACTAGCGGGGGGGCTGGAATTCAGTACTTC. Amino acid sequence: CASSSPTTSGGAGIQYF.

This clone has a single count. This rearrangement joins TRBV18 to TRBJ2-3; 14 bases are shared with TRBD2. V lost 4 bases and J lost 5; bases outside the gene matches: 8. Germline V gives CDR1 KGHSH, CDR2 LQKENI. The CDR3 is made up of 17 amino acids. CDR3 amino acids: CASSLLTGTSGGDTQYF. Here the CDR3 DNA reads TGTGCCAGCTCACTTCTCACCGGGACTAGCGGGGGAGATACGCAGTATTTT.

The rearrangement joins TRBV27 to TRBJ2-1, with 8 bases identical to TRBD1. The germline V gene has CDR1 MNHEY and CDR2 SMNVEV (reference sequence). The V segment lost 6 bases and the J segment 2 bases; nucleotides outside the gene matches: 6. The CDR3 contains 15 residues. The CDR3: CASRQDRVTYNEQFF. In nucleotides, the CDR3 is TGTGCCAGCAGGCAGGACAGGGTCACCTACAATGAGCAGTTCTTC.

This chain joins TRBV4-1 and TRBJ1-2; 11 bases are shared with TRBD1. CDR3 length: 17 residues. Germline lookup yields CDR1 MGHRA and CDR2 YSYEKL. Trimming at V came to 4 bases and at J to 7 bases, leaving 14 bases not matched to a gene. The CDR3 DNA is TGCGCCAGCAGCCTCCTCGACCGGCGGGGACAGGGGGTTGGCTACACCTTC. Protein product: CASSLLDRRGQGVGYTF.

The chain combines TRBV5-4 with TRBJ2-5; 8 nucleotides agree with TRBD1. CDR1 SGHNT and CDR2 YYREEE come from the germline V gene (reference sequence). This CDR3 has 16 residues. J gave up 5 bases and V 7 bases, and 16 bases lay outside the gene matches. Here the CDR3 reads CASGPDRGRGLETQYF. The CDR3 DNA reads TGTGCCAGCGGCCCAGACAGGGGTCGAGGGTTGGAGACCCAGTACTTC.

The rearrangement joins TRBV10-3 to TRBJ1-2; 11 bases align to TRBD1. V dropped 11 bases and J dropped 4; count of bases not matched to a gene: 18. The germline CDR1 and CDR2 sequences are ENHRY and SYGVKD. The CDR3 has 17 amino acids. The CDR3 nucleotides are TGTGCCGTCCGGTGGGGGACAGGGGGTAGCCAGCGCTATGGCTACACCTTC. It is translated as CAVRWGTGGSQRYGYTF.

Regarding this clone: Relative to the germline gene, one junction end is altered; a read error may explain this. The J gene is TRBJ1-2, the V gene TRBV6-6; possible D gene TRBD1, 6 bases. This CDR3 spans 12 amino acids. The germline V gene has CDR1 MNHNY and CDR2 SVGAGI (reference sequence). The CDR3 bases are TGTGCCAGCACCAGCGCCGGACAGACCGAATTCTTC. Its translation is CASTSAGQTEFF.

The J gene is TRBJ1-2, the V gene TRBV6-4, with D possibly TRBD1 on 5 matching bases. Trimming stripped 2 bases from V and 0 bases from J, with 10 bases between. Germline V CDR1 and CDR2: MRHNA, SNTAGT. The CDR3 contains 15 residues. The CDR3 protein is CASSDHGGANYGYTF. CDR3 coding DNA: TGTGCCAGCAGTGACCACGGGGGAGCTAACTATGGCTACACCTTC.

The chain employs TRBV5-8 and TRBJ1-5, with TRBD1 matching 11 bases. This CDR3 has 15 amino acids. Germline lookup yields CDR1 SGHTS and CDR2 YDEGEE. The junction had 7 bases not matched to a gene; V was cut back by 5 bases and J by 6 bases. The CDR3 spells CASSVGQGAAQPQHF. In DNA form, the CDR3 reads TGTGCCAGCAGTGTCGGACAGGGGGCAGCTCAGCCCCAGCATTTT.

The CDR3: CASSASGRGGTDTQYF. CDR3 nucleotide sequence: TGTGCCAGCAGCGCTAGCGGGCGGGGGGGCACAGATACGCAGTATTTT. The chain recombines TRBV5-6 with TRBJ2-3; TRBD2 matches at 8 bases. Germline V lookup: CDR1 SGHDT, CDR2 YYEEEE. Trimming removed 4 bases from V and 1 base from J; junction bases left unmatched: 8. The CDR3 contains 16 residues. Combining the CDR3 with reference TRBV5-6 and TRBJ2-3 gives the whole variable domain DAGVTQSPTHLIKTRGQQVTLRCSPKSGHDTVSWYQQALGQGPQFIFQYYEEEERQRGNFPDRFSGHQFPNYSSELNVNALLLGDSALYLCASSASGRGGTDTQYFGPGTRLTVL.

V is TRBV19 and J is TRBJ2-3, with TRBD2 as a possible D gene (6 bases). Trimming took 7 bases from V and 4 from J, leaving 15 bases between them. Germline V gene data show CDR1 as LNHDA and CDR2 as SQIVND (reference sequence). There are 14 residues in the CDR3. The CDR3 here is CASTRVWGADTQYF. Here the CDR3 DNA reads TGTGCCAGTACCCGGGTTTGGGGGGCAGATACGCAGTATTTT.

The rearrangement joins TRBV7-2 to TRBJ1-1; no reliable D call. The CDR3 is 14 amino acids. V was cut by 5 bases and J by 3 bases, with 13 bases left in between. CDR1 and CDR2 from the germline V gene are SGHTA and FQGNSA. Written as DNA, the CDR3 is TGTGCCAGCAGCCTAGGGAGGACGGACACTGAAGCTTTCTTT. Its translation: CASSLGRTDTEAFF. The complete variable domain, with remaining parts taken from reference TRBV7-2 and TRBJ1-1, reads GAGVSQSPSNKVTEKGKDVELRCDPISGHTALYWYRQSLGQGLEFLIYFQGNSAPDKSGLPSDRFSAERTGGSVSTLTIQRTQQEDSAVYLCASSLGRTDTEAFFGQGTRLTVV.

The gene calls are TRBV7-2 and TRBJ2-3; 9 bases agree with TRBD2. This CDR3 is 19 amino acids long. The ends lost 2 bases at V and 0 bases at J; junction bases unmatched: 12. Per the germline V gene, CDR1 is SGHTA and CDR2 is FQGNSA. The CDR3 protein is CASSLRAAGGVASTDTQYF. CDR3 sequence (DNA): TGTGCCAGCAGCTTACGGGCGGCGGGGGGGGTAGCTAGCACAGATACGCAGTATTTT.